The 2 T cell receptor beta chains below come from one sample, sequenced in a study of T cell clonotyping in hematopoietic cell transplantation. Assay: immunoSEQ multiplex PCR; the TCRdb copy retains only in-frame clones and omits some. The sample holds around 8,400 clones; roughly nine tenths are singletons and the top ten take about 4.3%. The sample in question was peripheral blood mononuclear cells, obtained at the time of graft-versus-host disease after allogeneic stem cell transplant. These receptor sequences come from a male patient in his sixties or seventies who had an allogeneic stem cell transplant from a related donor, so the T cells may come from the graft donor. Some clones in this sample may be carry-over from other donors' samples.

The chain employs TRBV19 and TRBJ2-3; TRBD1 matches at 9 bases. With V trimmed by 5 bases and J by 2 bases, 17 bases remained unmatched. The germline CDR1 and CDR2 sequences are LNHDA and SQIVND (reference sequence). CDR3 length: 19 amino acids. CDR3 in DNA: TGTGCCAGTAGTCCCACCACAACCTACCGGGACAGGGACACAGATACGCAGTATTTT. Protein: CASSPTTTYRDRDTDTQYF. Based on the CDR3 plus reference TRBV19 and TRBJ2-3, the full variable domain is DGGITQSPKYLFRKEGQNVTLSCEQNLNHDAMYWYRQDPGQGLRLIYYSQIVNDFQKGDIAEGYSVSREKKESFPLTVTSAQKNPTAFYLCASSPTTTYRDRDTDTQYFGPGTRLTVL.

The J gene is TRBJ1-5, the V gene TRBV19; TRBD1 matches at 10 bases. The J segment lost 5 bases and the V segment lost 7 bases, leaving 11 bases of the junction unmatched. The germline CDR1 and CDR2 sequences are LNHDA and SQIVND (reference sequence). The CDR3 totals 16 residues. This chain's CDR3 is CASTYGGTGVDQPQHF. The CDR3 DNA is TGTGCCAGTACCTATGGCGGGACAGGGGTGGATCAGCCCCAGCATTTT.